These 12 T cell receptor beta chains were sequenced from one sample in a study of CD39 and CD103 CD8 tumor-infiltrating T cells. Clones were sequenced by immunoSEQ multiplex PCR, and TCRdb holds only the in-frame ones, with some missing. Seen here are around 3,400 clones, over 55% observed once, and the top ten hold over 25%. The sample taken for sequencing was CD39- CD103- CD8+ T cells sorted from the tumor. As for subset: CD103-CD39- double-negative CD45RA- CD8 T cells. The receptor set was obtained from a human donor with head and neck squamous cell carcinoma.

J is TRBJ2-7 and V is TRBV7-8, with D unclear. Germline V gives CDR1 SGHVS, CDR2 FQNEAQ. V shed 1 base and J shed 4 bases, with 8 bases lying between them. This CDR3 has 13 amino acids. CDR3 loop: CASSLGVMYEQYF. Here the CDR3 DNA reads TGTGCCAGCAGCTTAGGGGTTATGTACGAGCAGTACTTC.

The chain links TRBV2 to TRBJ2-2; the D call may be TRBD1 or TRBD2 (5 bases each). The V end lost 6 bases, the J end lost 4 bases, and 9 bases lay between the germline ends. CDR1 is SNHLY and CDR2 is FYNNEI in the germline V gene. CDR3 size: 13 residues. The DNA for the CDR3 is TGTGCCAGCAGCCCAGGGAGCACCGGGGAGCTGTTTTTT. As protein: CASSPGSTGELFF.

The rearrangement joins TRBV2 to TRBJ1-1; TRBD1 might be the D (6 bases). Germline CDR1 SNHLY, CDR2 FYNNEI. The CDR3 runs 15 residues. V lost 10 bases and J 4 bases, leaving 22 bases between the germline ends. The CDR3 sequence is CATRGQETLVTEAFF. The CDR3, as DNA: TGTGCCACCCGGGGGCAGGAGACTTTGGTCACTGAAGCTTTCTTT.

CDR3 sequence reads: CASSSLAGGRTGELFF. For the CDR3, the DNA is TGTGCCAGCAGCTCCCTAGCGGGGGGGCGGACCGGGGAGCTGTTTTTT. J is TRBJ2-2 and V is TRBV7-2; 12 bases align to TRBD2. Trimming removed 4 bases from V and 5 bases from J; junction bases left unmatched: 5. CDR3 size: 16 residues. CDR1 SGHTA and CDR2 FQGNSA come from the germline V gene.

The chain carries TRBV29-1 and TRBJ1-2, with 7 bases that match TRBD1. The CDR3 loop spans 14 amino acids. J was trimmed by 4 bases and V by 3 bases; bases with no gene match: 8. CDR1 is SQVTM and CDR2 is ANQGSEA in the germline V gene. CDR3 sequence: CSVEGTGVSYGYTF. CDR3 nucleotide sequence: TGCAGCGTTGAGGGTACAGGGGTCAGCTATGGCTACACCTTC.

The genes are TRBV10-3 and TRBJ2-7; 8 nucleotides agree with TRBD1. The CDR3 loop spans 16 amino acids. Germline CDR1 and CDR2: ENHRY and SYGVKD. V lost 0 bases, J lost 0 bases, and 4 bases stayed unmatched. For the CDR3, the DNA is TGTGCCATCAGTGAGTCAAAGGACAGGGCCTCCTACGAGCAGTACTTC. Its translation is CAISESKDRASYEQYF.

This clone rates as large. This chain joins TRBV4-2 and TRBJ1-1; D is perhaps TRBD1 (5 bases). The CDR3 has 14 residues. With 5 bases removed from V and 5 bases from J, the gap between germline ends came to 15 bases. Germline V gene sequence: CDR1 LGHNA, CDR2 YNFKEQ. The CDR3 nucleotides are TGTGCCAGCAGCGTGTGGGGTGGGGGTACTGAAGCTTTCTTT. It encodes CASSVWGGGTEAFF.

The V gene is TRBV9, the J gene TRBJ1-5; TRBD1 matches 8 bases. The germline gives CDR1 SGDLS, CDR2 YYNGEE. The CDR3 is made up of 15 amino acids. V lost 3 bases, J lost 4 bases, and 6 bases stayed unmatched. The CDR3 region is CASSETGDPNQPQHF. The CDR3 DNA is TGTGCCAGCAGCGAGACAGGGGATCCGAATCAGCCCCAGCATTTT.

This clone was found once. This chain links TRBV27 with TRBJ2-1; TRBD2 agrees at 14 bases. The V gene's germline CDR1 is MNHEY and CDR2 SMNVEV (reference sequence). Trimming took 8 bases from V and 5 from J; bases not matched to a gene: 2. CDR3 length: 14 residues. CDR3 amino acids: CASRLAGGNNEQFF. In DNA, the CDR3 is TGTGCCAGCCGACTAGCGGGGGGGAACAATGAGCAGTTCTTC.

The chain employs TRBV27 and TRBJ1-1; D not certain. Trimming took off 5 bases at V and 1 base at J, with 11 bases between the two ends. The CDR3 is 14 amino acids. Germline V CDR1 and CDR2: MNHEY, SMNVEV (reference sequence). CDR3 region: CASSATHRNTEAFF. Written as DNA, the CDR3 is TGTGCCAGCAGTGCCACCCACAGGAACACTGAAGCTTTCTTT.

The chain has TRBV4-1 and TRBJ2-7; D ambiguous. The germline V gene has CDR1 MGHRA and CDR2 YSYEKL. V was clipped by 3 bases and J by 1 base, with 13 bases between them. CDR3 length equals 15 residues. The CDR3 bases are TGCGCCAGCAGCCAGATTCCATCAGGTTCCTACGAGCAGTACTTC. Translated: CASSQIPSGSYEQYF.

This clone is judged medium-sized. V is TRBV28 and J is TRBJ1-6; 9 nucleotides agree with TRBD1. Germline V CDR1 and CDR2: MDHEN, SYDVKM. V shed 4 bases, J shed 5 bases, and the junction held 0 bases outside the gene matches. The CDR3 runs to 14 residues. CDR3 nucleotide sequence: TGTGCCAGCAGTTGGGACAGGGATAATTCACCCCTCCACTTT. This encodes CASSWDRDNSPLHF.